This is a list of T cell receptor beta chains from one sample in a study of T cells in localized non-small cell lung cancer. The method was immunoSEQ multiplex PCR; TCRdb's version includes in-frame clones alone and lacks a portion of them. The top ten clones hold 4% to 5% of a sample with roughly 30,000 clones, 92% of them seen once. This specimen consisted of peripheral blood mononuclear cells, obtained before any cancer treatment. Receptors originate from a woman between 35 and 75 years old with stage III lung adenocarcinoma. CDR3s include the opening cysteine and the closing phenylalanine or tryptophan. D genes are given only for firm matches. Only some rows state a clone size, as once, few, many or a class for expanded clones.

clone_size,d_call,v_call,j_call,cdr3_nt,cdr3_aa
.,TRBD1,TRBV10-3,TRBJ1-1,TGTGCCAGCTCGGACAGGGCGAACACTGAAGCTTTCTTT,CASSDRANTEAFF
.,.,TRBV25-1,TRBJ2-3,TGTGCCAGCAGTGGGGTAGGGGTAGATACGCAGTATTTT,CASSGVGVDTQYF
.,TRBD1,TRBV27,TRBJ1-2,TGTGCCAGCAGTTTTACTGACAGGGTCACCGGCTACACCTTC,CASSFTDRVTGYTF
.,.,TRBV19,TRBJ1-2,TGTGCCAGTAGTTTCCAGTGGTCCGATCGGGGCTACACCTTC,CASSFQWSDRGYTF
.,TRBD2,TRBV4-3,TRBJ2-7,TGCGCCAGCAGCCAAGATAGGAATCTAGCGGGAGTGTACGAGCAGTACTTC,CASSQDRNLAGVYEQYF
.,.,TRBV11-2,TRBJ1-1,TGTGCCAGCAGCTTAGCAATGAACACTGAAGCTTTCTTT,CASSLAMNTEAFF
.,TRBD1,TRBV28,TRBJ1-2,TGTGCCAGCAGTCCCCCGGGACAGGTCTTCTATGGCTACACCTTC,CASSPPGQVFYGYTF
.,TRBD1,TRBV7-2,TRBJ2-1,TGTGCCAGCAGAGGGGGCGCCTACAATGAGCAGTTCTTC,CASRGGAYNEQFF
.,.,TRBV5-1,TRBJ1-1,TGCGCCAGCAGTCTACAGGAGAACACTGAAGCTTTCTTT,CASSLQENTEAFF
.,.,TRBV23-1,TRBJ1-1,TGCGCCAGCAGTCATATTATACAGGGAAGAAGTTACACTGAAGCTTTCTTT,CASSHIIQGRSYTEAFF
.,.,TRBV6-5,TRBJ2-7,TGTGCCAGCAGAGGAACAGGCGCATACTACGAGCAGTACTTC,CASRGTGAYYEQYF
.,.,TRBV14,TRBJ2-7,TGTGCCAGCAGCTACAACTCCTACGAGCAGTACTTC,CASSYNSYEQYF
.,.,TRBV19,TRBJ1-1,TGTGCCAGTAGTATAGGGGGCTTGAACACTGAAGCTTTCTTT,CASSIGGLNTEAFF
once,TRBD2,TRBV6-9,TRBJ2-7,TGTGCCAGCAGTTCCCTGACTAGCGGGAGACGCGAGCAGTACTTC,CASSSLTSGRREQYF